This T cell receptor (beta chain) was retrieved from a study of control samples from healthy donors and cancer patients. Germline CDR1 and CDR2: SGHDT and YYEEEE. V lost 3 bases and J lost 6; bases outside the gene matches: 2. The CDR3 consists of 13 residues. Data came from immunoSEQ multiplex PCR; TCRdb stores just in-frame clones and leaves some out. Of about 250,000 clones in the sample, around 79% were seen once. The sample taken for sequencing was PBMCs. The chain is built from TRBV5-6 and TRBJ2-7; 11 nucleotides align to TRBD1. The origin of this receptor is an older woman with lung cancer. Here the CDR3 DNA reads TGTGCCAGCAGCTGGACAGGGGGCGGCGAGCAGTACTTC. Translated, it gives CASSWTGGGEQYF.